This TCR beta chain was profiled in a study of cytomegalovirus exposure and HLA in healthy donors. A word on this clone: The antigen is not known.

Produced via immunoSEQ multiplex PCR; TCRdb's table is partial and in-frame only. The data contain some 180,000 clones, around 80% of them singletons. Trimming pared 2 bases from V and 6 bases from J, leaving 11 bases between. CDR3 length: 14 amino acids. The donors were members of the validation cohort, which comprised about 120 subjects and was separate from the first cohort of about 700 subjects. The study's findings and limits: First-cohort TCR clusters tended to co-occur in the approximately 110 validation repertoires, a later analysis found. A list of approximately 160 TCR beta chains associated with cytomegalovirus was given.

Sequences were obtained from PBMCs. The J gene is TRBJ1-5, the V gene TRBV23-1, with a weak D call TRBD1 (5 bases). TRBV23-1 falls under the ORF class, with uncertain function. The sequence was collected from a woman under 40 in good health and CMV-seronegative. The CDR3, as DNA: TGCGCCAGCAGTCAAGGGGGGATAGGTCAGCCCCAGCATTTT. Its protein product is CASSQGGIGQPQHF.